The sample holds a few counts of the clone carrying this T cell receptor (beta chain). This specimen comes from a study of blood T cell repertoires in COVID-19. Overall study context: T cells, B-cell-depleted T cells, or PBMCs supplied cDNA or gDNA.

Looked up from germline, CDR1 is SNHLY and CDR2 is FYNNEI. This CDR3 spans 13 amino acids. The ends lost 8 bases at V and 3 bases at J; junction bases unmatched: 5. The table came from immunoSEQ multiplex PCR; TCRdb's copy has only in-frame clones and leaves some out. The data show 200,000 to 250,000 clones, with around nine tenths seen just once and around 3.8% held by the top ten. The origin of this receptor is a woman aged 25 to 45 who had been exposed to COVID-19. The sample was PBMCs or T cells enriched from blood (not recorded which). This rearrangement joins TRBV2 to TRBJ2-7; 9 nucleotides agree with TRBD1. The CDR3 sequence: CASGDRDLYEQYF. The CDR3 DNA reads TGTGCCAGCGGGGACAGGGATCTCTACGAGCAGTACTTC.